Sequencing of this T cell receptor (beta chain) was carried out in a study of STAT5B mutations in CD4+ large granular lymphocyte leukemia. The CDR3 totals 17 residues. Germline values: CDR1 SGHNT, CDR2 YENEEA. V lost 1 base to trimming and J lost 3 bases; unmatched junction nucleotides: 8. With respect to this clone: What it binds is not known.

Assay used: immunoSEQ multiplex PCR; TCRdb lists only in-frame clones, some missing. The sample lists about 35,000 clones; approximately 67% were seen once. Study-wide points: No patients shared main leukemic clonotypes, though about 24% appeared at low frequency elsewhere. Data were not HLA-matched across samples.

Sequences were obtained from CD4+ T cells from blood buffy coats. The receptor's source is a human donor in good health. V is TRBV11-3 and J is TRBJ2-1; 8 bases align to TRBD1. The DNA for the CDR3 is TGTGCCAGCAGCTTAGGAGTTAGCAGGGGGCTCTACAATGAGCAGTTCTTC. Protein sequence: CASSLGVSRGLYNEQFF. Complete variable domain (other parts from reference TRBV11-3 and TRBJ2-1): EAGVVQSPRYKIIEKKQPVAFWCNPISGHNTLYWYLQNLGQGPELLIRYENEEAVDDSQLPKDRFSAERLKGVDSTLKIQPAELGDSAVYLCASSLGVSRGLYNEQFFGPGTRLTVL.